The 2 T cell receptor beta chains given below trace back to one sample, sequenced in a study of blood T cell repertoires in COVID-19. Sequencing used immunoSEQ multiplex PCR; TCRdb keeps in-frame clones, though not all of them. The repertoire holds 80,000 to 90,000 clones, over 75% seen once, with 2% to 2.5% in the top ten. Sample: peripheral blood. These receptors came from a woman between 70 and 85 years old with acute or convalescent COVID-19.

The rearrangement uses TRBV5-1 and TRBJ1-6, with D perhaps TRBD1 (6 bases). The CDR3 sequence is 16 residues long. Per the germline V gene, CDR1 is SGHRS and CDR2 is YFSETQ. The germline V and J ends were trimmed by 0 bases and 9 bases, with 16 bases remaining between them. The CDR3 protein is CASSLVGGASSSPLHF. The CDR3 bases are TGCGCCAGCAGCTTGGTCGGGGGGGCATCAAGTTCACCCCTCCACTTT.

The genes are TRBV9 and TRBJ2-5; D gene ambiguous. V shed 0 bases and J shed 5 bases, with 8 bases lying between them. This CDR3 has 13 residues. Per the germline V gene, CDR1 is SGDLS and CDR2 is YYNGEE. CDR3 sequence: CASSVDSLETQYF. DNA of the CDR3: TGTGCCAGCAGCGTAGATAGTTTGGAGACCCAGTACTTC.